The subject of this entry is one T cell receptor (beta chain). Documented treatment: preoperative locoregional IRX-2 cytokine immunotherapy. The data were produced by immunoSEQ multiplex PCR, yet TCRdb's version contains in-frame clones alone and is incomplete. The sample includes around 6,000 clones, 70% to 75% of them seen just once. Trimming at V came to 0 bases and at J to 9 bases, leaving 4 bases not matched to a gene. From germline, CDR1 is ENHRY and CDR2 SYGVKD. The CDR3 is 14 amino acids. This sample was included in a study of preoperative IRX-2 immunotherapy in early breast cancer. Specimen: tumor tissue, collected before IRX-2 immunotherapy. The TCR sequence derives from a human donor with breast cancer. V gene TRBV10-3 combines with J gene TRBJ2-7; 11 positions match TRBD2. The chain's CDR3 is CAISESGLAAPQYF. As DNA, the CDR3 is TGTGCCATCAGTGAGTCGGGACTAGCGGCCCCGCAGTACTTC.